One sample yielded the 7 T cell receptor beta chains listed below, sequenced in a study of T-cell reconstitution after alpha-beta-depleted transplantation in children. Unique molecular identifiers tagged the TCRbeta library. TCRdb reprocessed the PCR reads via MiXCR and lists one record per CDR3 protein. This table holds some 200,000 distinct CDR3 sequences, roughly 10% found once. This specimen consisted of PBMCs from the stem cell graft donor, obtained from the stem cell graft. Every receptor here comes from a human donor who donated a stem cell graft to a child with acute lymphoblastic leukemia.

The gene calls are TRBV11-1 and TRBJ1-5; 9 bases are shared with TRBD1. The CDR3 length is 21 residues. V trimming: 5 bases; J trimming: 1 base; junction bases outside the gene matches: 21. Germline V gene data show CDR1 as SGHAT and CDR2 as FQDESV (reference sequence). CDR3 sequence: CASSPLRWATGGKLSNQPQHF. The CDR3, as DNA: TGTGCCAGCAGCCCCCTAAGGTGGGCTACAGGGGGCAAGCTCAGCAATCAGCCCCAGCATTTT.

This clonotype was picked up many times. J is TRBJ2-7 and V is TRBV11-1; maybe TRBD1 (6 bases). V was trimmed by 3 bases and J by 1 base, leaving 10 bases between them. The CDR3 covers 14 residues. Per germline, CDR1 SGHAT and CDR2 FQDESV (reference sequence). CDR3 loop: CASSFNRVSYEQYF. In nucleotides, the CDR3 is TGTGCCAGCAGCTTTAACAGGGTATCCTACGAGCAGTACTTC. Full variable domain (missing parts from reference TRBV11-1 and TRBJ2-7): EAEVAQSPRYKITEKSQAVAFWCDPISGHATLYWYRQILGQGPELLVQFQDESVVDDSQLPKDRFSAERLKGVDSTLKIQPAELGDSAMYLCASSFNRVSYEQYFGPGTRLTVT.

The rearrangement joins TRBV7-8 to TRBJ1-3; TRBD1 is a possible D gene (6 bases). Germline CDR1 SGHVS, CDR2 FQNEAQ. V lost 1 base and J 4 bases, leaving 11 bases between the germline ends. The CDR3 has 15 residues. CDR3 protein: CASSLDGDRGNTIYF. CDR3 DNA: TGTGCCAGCAGCTTAGATGGAGACAGGGGAAACACCATATATTTT.

This clonotype has a count of ten or more. The rearrangement joins TRBV7-9 to TRBJ2-5; D not resolved. The CDR3 has 13 residues. CDR1 and CDR2 (germline): SEHNR, FQNEAQ (reference sequence). Trimming removed 5 bases from V and 4 bases from J, with 11 bases in between. Here the CDR3 DNA reads TGTGCCAGCAGCCCTGTAGGGCGAGAGACCCAGTACTTC. Protein: CASSPVGRETQYF. The full variable domain, in which reference TRBV7-9 and TRBJ2-5 provide the parts outside the CDR3, is DTGVSQNPRHKITKRGQNVTFRCDPISEHNRLYWYRQTLGQGPEFLTYFQNEAQLEKSRLLSDRFSAERPKGSFSTLEIQRTEQGDSAMYLCASSPVGRETQYFGPGTRLLVL.

The CDR3, as DNA: TGTGCCACCAGCAGGGTCTCCCCTCGGGGCTCCGATGAGCAGTTCTTC. It translates to CATSRVSPRGSDEQFF. The chain recombines TRBV15 with TRBJ2-1; tentatively, D is TRBD1 or TRBD2 (5 bases each). Germline V CDR1 and CDR2: LNHNV, YYDKDF (reference sequence). This CDR3 region has 16 residues. V was clipped by 3 bases and J by 8 bases, with 20 bases between them.

This clonotype was observed a handful of times. The chain couples TRBV5-1 to TRBJ2-6, with 9 bases lining up with TRBD1. V was pared by 3 bases and J by 6 bases, with 25 bases of the junction left unmatched. Germline CDR1 SGHRS, CDR2 YFSETQ. This CDR3 is built from 22 residues. The CDR3 DNA reads TGCGCCAGCAGCTCGAAACAGGGGGCCGGTGTCAGGGTTCCTGGTGCGGCCAACGTCCTGACTTTC. This sequence encodes CASSSKQGAGVRVPGAANVLTF.

This clonotype was recorded many times. The V call is TRBV25-1, the J call TRBJ1-6; D call uncertain. Trimming cost V 3 bases and J 0 bases, with 0 bases left between them. CDR1 is MGHDK and CDR2 is SYGVNS in the germline V gene. The CDR3 totals 13 residues. The CDR3 nucleotides read TGTGCCAGCAGTGACTCCTATAATTCACCCCTCCACTTT. Translating it yields CASSDSYNSPLHF.